This entry describes one TCR beta chain. The antigen remains unidentified. TCRdb keeps only in-frame clones here, not all; method: immunoSEQ multiplex PCR. The repertoire has about 2,700 clones, around a fifth of them found once; the top ten carry 35% to 50%. These data originate in a study of sequential checkpoint blockade in melanoma. Study-level results: Response in arm A was associated with pretreatment TIL clonality. PD-L1 staining and CD8+ counts, not mutational load, tracked tumor T-cell clonality.

Treatment indicated: randomized to nivolumab then ipilimumab (arm A) or the reverse (arm B). Germline loops: CDR1 SGHRS, CDR2 YFSETQ. There are 14 residues in the CDR3. V gave up 2 bases and J gave up 7 bases; unmatched junction bases: 4. The chain has TRBV5-1 and TRBJ2-4, with 9 bases matching TRBD1. This sample comprised tumor tissue (inferred from file names), obtained from a patient given nivolumab and ipilimumab in sequence. This TCR was sampled from a human patient with melanoma. Some clones in this sample may be carry-over from other donors' samples. CDR3 coding DNA: TGCGCCAGCAGCTTATCGGGACAGGGTAACATTCAGTACTTC. It is translated as CASSLSGQGNIQYF.